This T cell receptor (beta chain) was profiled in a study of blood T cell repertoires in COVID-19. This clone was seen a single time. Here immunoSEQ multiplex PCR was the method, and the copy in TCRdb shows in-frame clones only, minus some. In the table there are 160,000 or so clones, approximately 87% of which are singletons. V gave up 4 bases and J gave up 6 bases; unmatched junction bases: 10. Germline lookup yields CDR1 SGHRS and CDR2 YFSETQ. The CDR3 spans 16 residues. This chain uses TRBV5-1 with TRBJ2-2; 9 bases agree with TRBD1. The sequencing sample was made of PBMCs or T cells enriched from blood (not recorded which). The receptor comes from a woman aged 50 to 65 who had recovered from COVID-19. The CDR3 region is CASSPGGQGWAGELFF. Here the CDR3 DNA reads TGCGCCAGCAGCCCGGGGGGACAGGGATGGGCCGGGGAGCTGTTTTTT.